The present entry profiles one T cell receptor beta chain with its context. Its antigen specificity is not known. Nothing much larger sits one base from this clone, and base qualities are not available. TCR cDNA was made using 5'RACE template switching, a step that added a universal primer site and unique molecular identifiers. Priming of cDNA synthesis was performed from both the TCR alpha and TCR beta constant segments. Libraries were amplified in two PCR steps, with sample barcodes and sequencing adapters added in the second step. Libraries were sequenced on Illumina HiSeq 2500 (2x100 bp) or NovaSeq (2x150 bp). Regarding the original processing steps: MIGEC handled demultiplexing of reads and collapsing into UMI consensus sequences, while MiXCR performed V(D)J alignment. Clonotypes responding to the vaccine were identified with edgeR on replicate PBMC samples, with the criteria of FDR below 0.01 and a log2 fold change above 5 up to day 15. Bulk clonotypes were assigned CD4 or CD8 identity according to which sequenced CD4 or CD8 repertoire held them at higher abundance. The raw public reads went through TCRdb reprocessing: fastp at Q25, MiXCR clone calling, in-frame beta chains kept. CDR3 protein duplicates are merged, each entry listing the most common genes and DNA. In this record, the V and J calls reflect TCRdb's handling and not the investigators' own analysis. Recorded for this sample are some 670,000 distinct CDR3 sequences; around an eighth of them occurred a single time. Clones ranked in the top ten supply 14% to 15% of the sample.

Looking up the germline V gene yields CDR1 MNHNS and CDR2 SASEGT. Reading from cysteine to phenylalanine, the CDR3 counts 13 amino acids. CDR3 DNA only is kept here, 39 bases in frame from base 1. V is reduced by 8 bases and J by 6 bases, leaving a spacing of 17 bases between them. These data belong to a study of T cells after yellow fever vaccination (dated by TCRdb to between 2017 and 2020). Context from the whole study: Libraries from fractions with low cell numbers were prepared with the SMART-Seq v4 Ultra Low Input RNA kit. To follow T-cell clones before and after primary and booster YFV17D yellow fever vaccination, bulk TCR alpha and beta repertoires were sequenced over time. Two healthy male donors made up the cohort, one aged 18 to 29 years and the other aged 30 to 40 years. Blood was collected at multiple timepoints before and after primary and secondary immunization, and bulk PBMC replicates and cell subsets were isolated. What the study reported, not specific to this receptor: The secondary T-cell response was found to be weaker but faster than the primary response, with a peak reached on day 5 rather than on day 15. Most clones expanded after primary vaccination (approximately 95% of CD4 and 88% of CD8) were re-detected after the booster, suggesting that broad memory maintenance occurred. Computational filtering was needed because FACS-sorted repertoires could contain abundant contaminating clonotypes from the bulk population. A small share of clonotypes occurred in both CD4 and CD8 compartments, likely arising from convergent recombination. The study included only a couple of donors, which limits how far the findings can be generalized.

This specimen's treatment or condition label, per the study, means: live attenuated yellow fever vaccine strain. At each blood-draw timepoint, two biological replicates of bulk PBMCs were obtained. PBMCs were isolated from peripheral blood using a standard Ficoll-Paque protocol. TriZol was used to extract RNA from bulk PBMCs, from CD4 and CD8 fractions, and from dextramer-positive and dextramer-negative fractions. The sample consisted of PBMCs, taken on the day of the yellow fever booster vaccination. The clonotype was recovered from a man aged 25-40 years who received the YFV17D yellow fever vaccine. The chain links TRBV6-1 with TRBJ2-7; perhaps TRBD2 is the D gene, with 6 bases matching. The nucleotide sequence reads as follows: TGTGCCAGCGGAGAGTGGGGGGATGCCGAGCAGTACTTC. The resulting protein is CASGEWGDAEQYF.